This T cell receptor beta chain derives from a study of T cells in Graves' hyperthyroidism and ophthalmopathy. Study at large: Before treatment of any kind, peripheral blood was taken at initial diagnosis.

A roughly 9.1 ml volume of fresh peripheral blood provided the PBMCs. This clonotype was found a few times. As yet, its antigen is unknown. Study-wide results and caveats: A median 6.5 months before onset, the model predicted ophthalmopathy.

J was trimmed by 4 bases and V by 0 bases; bases with no gene match: 6. The germline CDR1 and CDR2 sequences are SGHNT and YYREEE (reference sequence). CDR3 length: 16 amino acids. Researchers amplified the TCR beta CDR3 regions from RNA transcripts. The TCR CDR3 was amplified in a first-round RT-PCR using the HTBI primer set. MiXCR, run by TCRdb on the multiplex PCR reads, gives a single entry per CDR3 protein. Of about 420,000 distinct CDR3 sequences listed, less than 20% are singletons. The chain employs TRBV5-4 and TRBJ2-4; 8 bases align to TRBD2. This receptor was identified in a woman younger than 30 with Graves' hyperthyroidism. What was sequenced was blood. The CDR3 DNA is TGTGCCAGCAGCTTGGAGAGCGGGGGCTTGAAAAACATTCAGTACTTC. Protein product: CASSLESGGLKNIQYF.